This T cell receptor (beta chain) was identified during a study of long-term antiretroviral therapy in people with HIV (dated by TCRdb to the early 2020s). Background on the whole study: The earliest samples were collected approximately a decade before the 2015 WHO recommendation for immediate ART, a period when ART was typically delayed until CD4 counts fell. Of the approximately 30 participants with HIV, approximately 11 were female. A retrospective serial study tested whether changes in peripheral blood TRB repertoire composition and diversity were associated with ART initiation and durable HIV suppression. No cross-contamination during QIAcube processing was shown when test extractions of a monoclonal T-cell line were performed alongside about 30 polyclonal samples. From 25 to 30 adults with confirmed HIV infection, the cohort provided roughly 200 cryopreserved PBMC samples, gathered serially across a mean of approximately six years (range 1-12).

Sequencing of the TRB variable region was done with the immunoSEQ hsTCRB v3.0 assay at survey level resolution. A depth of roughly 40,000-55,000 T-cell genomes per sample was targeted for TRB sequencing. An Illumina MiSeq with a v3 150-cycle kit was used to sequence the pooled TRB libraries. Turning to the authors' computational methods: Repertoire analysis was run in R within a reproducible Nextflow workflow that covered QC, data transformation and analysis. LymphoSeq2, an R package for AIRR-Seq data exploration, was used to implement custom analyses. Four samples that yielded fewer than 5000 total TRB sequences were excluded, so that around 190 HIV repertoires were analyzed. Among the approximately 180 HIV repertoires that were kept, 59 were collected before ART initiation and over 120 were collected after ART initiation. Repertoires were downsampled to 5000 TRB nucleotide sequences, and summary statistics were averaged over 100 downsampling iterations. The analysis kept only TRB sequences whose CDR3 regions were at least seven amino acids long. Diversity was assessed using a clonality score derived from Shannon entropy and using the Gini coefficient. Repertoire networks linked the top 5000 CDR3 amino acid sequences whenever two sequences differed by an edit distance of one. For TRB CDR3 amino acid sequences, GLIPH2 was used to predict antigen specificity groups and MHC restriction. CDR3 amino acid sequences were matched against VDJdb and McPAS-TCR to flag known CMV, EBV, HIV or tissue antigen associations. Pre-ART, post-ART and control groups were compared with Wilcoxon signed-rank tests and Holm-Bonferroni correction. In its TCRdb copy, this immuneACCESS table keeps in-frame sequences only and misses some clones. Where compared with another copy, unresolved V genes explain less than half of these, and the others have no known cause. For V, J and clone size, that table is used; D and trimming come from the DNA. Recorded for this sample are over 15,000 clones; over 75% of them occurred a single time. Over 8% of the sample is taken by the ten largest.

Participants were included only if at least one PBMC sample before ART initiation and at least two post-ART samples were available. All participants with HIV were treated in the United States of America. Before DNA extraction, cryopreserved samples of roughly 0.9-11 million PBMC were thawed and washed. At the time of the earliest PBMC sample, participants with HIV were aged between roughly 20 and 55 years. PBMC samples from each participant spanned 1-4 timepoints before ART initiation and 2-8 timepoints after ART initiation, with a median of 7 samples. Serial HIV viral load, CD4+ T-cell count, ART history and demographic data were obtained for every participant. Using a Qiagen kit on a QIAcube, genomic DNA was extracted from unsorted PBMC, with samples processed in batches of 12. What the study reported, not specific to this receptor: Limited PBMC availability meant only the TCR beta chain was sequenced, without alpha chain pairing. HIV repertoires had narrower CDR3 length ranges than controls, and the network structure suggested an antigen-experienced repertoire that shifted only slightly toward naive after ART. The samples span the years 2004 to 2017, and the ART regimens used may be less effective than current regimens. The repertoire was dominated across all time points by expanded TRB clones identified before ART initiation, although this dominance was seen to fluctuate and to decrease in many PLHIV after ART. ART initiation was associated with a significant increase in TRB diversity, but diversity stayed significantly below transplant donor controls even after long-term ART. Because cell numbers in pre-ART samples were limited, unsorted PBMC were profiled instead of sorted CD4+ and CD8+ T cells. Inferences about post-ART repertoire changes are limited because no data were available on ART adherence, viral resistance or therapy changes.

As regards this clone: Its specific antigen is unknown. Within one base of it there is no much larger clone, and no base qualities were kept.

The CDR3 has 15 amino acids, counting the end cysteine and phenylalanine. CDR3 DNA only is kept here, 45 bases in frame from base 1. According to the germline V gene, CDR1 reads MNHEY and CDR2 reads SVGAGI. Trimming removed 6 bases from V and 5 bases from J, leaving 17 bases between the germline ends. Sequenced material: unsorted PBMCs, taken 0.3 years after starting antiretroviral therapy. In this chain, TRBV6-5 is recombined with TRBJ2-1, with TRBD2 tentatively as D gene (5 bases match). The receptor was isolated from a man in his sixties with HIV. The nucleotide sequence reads TGTGCCAGCAGGACGGAGGATAGAAAAGACAATGAGCAGTTCTTC. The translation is CASRTEDRKDNEQFF.